This T cell receptor (beta chain) comes out of a study of PD-1 blockade in classical Hodgkin lymphoma. Study observations and caveats: No one has yet defined what causes the repertoire differences, which may be disease activity or prior therapy.

The CDR3 contains 15 residues. The germline V and J ends were trimmed by 3 bases and 0 bases, with 9 bases remaining between them. Germline CDR1 and CDR2: SGHTA and FQGTGA. Relapse was seen in all patients after autologous stem cell transplantation, and brentuximab vedotin exposure was variable. Repertoires were generated with immunoSEQ multiplex PCR, while TCRdb's copy carries only in-frame clones and drops some. The table has approximately 73,000 clones, more than 85% seen once. Remarks on this clone: The antigen is undetermined.

The TCR was taken from a human donor with classical Hodgkin lymphoma. The sequenced sample was peripheral blood mononuclear cells (PBMCs), obtained at baseline. This chain uses TRBV7-3 with TRBJ2-1; unclear D gene. The CDR3 sequence: CASSFSSGSYNEQFF. The DNA for the CDR3 is TGTGCCAGCAGCTTTAGCTCTGGCTCCTACAATGAGCAGTTCTTC.